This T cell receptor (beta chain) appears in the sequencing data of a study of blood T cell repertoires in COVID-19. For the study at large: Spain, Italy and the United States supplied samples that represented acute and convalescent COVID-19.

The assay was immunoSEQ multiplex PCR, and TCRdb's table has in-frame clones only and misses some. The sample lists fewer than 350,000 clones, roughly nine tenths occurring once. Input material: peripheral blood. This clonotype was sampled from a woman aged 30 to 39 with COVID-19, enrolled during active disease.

CDR3 sequence: CASSFLSGLPYEQYF. DNA for the CDR3: TGTGCCAGCAGTTTTCTCTCGGGACTCCCCTACGAGCAGTACTTC. This rearrangement joins TRBV27 to TRBJ2-7, with a weak D call TRBD2 (6 bases). V was trimmed by 3 bases and J by 2 bases, leaving 14 bases between them. The CDR3 runs 15 residues. The germline gives CDR1 MNHEY, CDR2 SMNVEV (reference sequence).